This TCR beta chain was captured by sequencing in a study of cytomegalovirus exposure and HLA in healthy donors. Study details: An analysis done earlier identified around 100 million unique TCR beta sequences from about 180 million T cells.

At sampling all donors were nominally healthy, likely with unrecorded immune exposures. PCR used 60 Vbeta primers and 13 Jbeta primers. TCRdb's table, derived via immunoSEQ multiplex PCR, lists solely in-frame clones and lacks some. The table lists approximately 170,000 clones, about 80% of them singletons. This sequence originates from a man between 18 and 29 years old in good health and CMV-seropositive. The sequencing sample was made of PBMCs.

The CDR3 loop reads CASSLGAGAALEQYF. The CDR3 DNA reads as TGTGCCAGCAGCTTAGGTGCAGGGGCCGCTCTCGAGCAGTACTTC. The V gene is TRBV7-8, the J gene TRBJ2-7; a possible D gene is TRBD1 (6 bases). Trimming left V 1 base short and J 6 bases short, with 16 bases between. Germline CDR1 is SGHVS and CDR2 is FQNEAQ. There are 15 residues in the CDR3.